This TCR beta chain was profiled in a study of naive and memory T cell subsets. Findings and limits, study-wide: The RNA method is potentially sensitive to activation and differentiation changes.

An oligonucleotide containing a UMI was ligated to the 3' end of TCR cDNA. Whole blood, around 2.5 ml, came from adult healthy volunteers. Input was 1 to 1000 ng of DNase-treated total RNA without cell sorting. V was clipped by 2 bases and J by 6 bases, with 8 bases between them. The CDR3 consists of 12 residues. This clonotype has more than one count but fewer than ten. No antigen is known for it. Ligated cDNA underwent four rounds of PCR with nested alpha and beta constant region primers and SP2. Alpha and beta constant region primers primed reverse transcription for blood and skin samples. TCRdb re-derived calls from the 5' RACE reads in MiXCR, one entry per CDR3 protein. The sample includes tens of thousands of distinct CDR3 sequences, around 5% of them seen just once.

The chain joins TRBV12-3 or TRBV12-4 to TRBJ2-7, with a possible D match to TRBD2 (5 bases). The TCR comes from a female donor in good health. CDR3 nucleotide sequence: TGTGCCAGCAGTTTAAGAGGGTTCGAGCAGTACTTC. It translates to CASSLRGFEQYF.